The 18 T cell receptor beta chains below were found in one sample sequenced in a study of blood T cell repertoires in COVID-19. Repertoires were generated with immunoSEQ multiplex PCR, while TCRdb's copy carries only in-frame clones and drops some. This table holds 150,000 to 200,000 clones, roughly four fifths found once. The sample was peripheral blood. These receptors came from a human donor in a cohort sampled during active COVID-19.

This clone has a single count. The chain is built from TRBV29-1 and TRBJ1-2, with D unresolved. Germline lookup yields CDR1 SQVTM and CDR2 ANQGSEA. This CDR3 is built from 11 residues. V was pared by 7 bases and J by 3 bases, with 9 bases between. CDR3 coding DNA: TGCAGCGCGGTAGTTGACTATGGCTACACCTTC. This encodes CSAVVDYGYTF.

The chain has TRBV7-8 and TRBJ2-7, with 10 bases matching TRBD1. Per the germline V gene, CDR1 is SGHVS and CDR2 is FQNEAQ. This CDR3 is 15 amino acids long. Trimming at V came to 5 bases and at J to 7 bases, leaving 11 bases not matched to a gene. Here the CDR3 DNA reads TGTGCCAGCAGCAGGGGGGGACAGGGGTCAGGAGAGCAGTACTTC. Protein product: CASSRGGQGSGEQYF.

V gene TRBV30 combines with J gene TRBJ1-5; 11 nucleotides align to TRBD1. The germline CDR1 and CDR2 sequences are GTSNPN and SVGIG (reference sequence). V lost 2 bases and J lost 6; bases outside the gene matches: 6. CDR3 length: 15 amino acids. The CDR3 is CAWSTDRGLPQPQHF. The CDR3 DNA sequence: TGTGCCTGGAGTACGGACAGGGGGCTACCTCAGCCCCAGCATTTT. The full variable domain, with the rest looked up from reference TRBV30 and TRBJ1-5, is SQTIHQWPATLVQPVGSPLSLECTVEGTSNPNLYWYRQAAGRGLQLLFYSVGIGQISSEVPQNLSASRPQDRQFILSSKKLLLSDSGFYLCAWSTDRGLPQPQHFGDGTRLSIL.

The chain couples TRBV3-1 (or the pseudogene TRBV3-2) to TRBJ1-5, with TRBD1 identical over 8 bases. V was pared by 1 base and J by 2 bases, with 4 bases of the junction left unmatched. The CDR3 contains 16 residues. Per germline, CDR1 LGHDT and CDR2 YNNKEL (reference sequence). In nucleotides, the CDR3 is TGTGCCAGCAGCCAAGTACCGGGACAGGGCAATCAGCCCCAGCATTTT. Its translation is CASSQVPGQGNQPQHF.

The rearrangement uses TRBV5-1 and TRBJ2-3; TRBD2 might be the D (5 bases). V shed 4 bases and J shed 9 bases, with 12 bases lying between them. This CDR3 region has 12 residues. Germline CDR1 is SGHRS and CDR2 is YFSETQ. In DNA, the CDR3 is TGCGCCAGCAGCGGAGGCCCGGAGACGCAGTATTTT. Protein sequence: CASSGGPETQYF.

The chain carries TRBV11-2 and TRBJ1-1; D is uncertain. V was pared by 5 bases and J by 5 bases, with 12 bases between. This CDR3 contains 13 residues. The germline V gene has CDR1 SGHAT and CDR2 FQNNGV. The CDR3 spells CASSPLEKTEAFF. CDR3 nucleotides: TGTGCCAGCAGCCCGCTGGAGAAAACTGAAGCTTTCTTT.

The chain carries TRBV29-1 and TRBJ2-7, with D perhaps TRBD1 (7 bases). Trimming pared 5 bases from V and 4 bases from J, leaving 21 bases between. The germline gives CDR1 SQVTM, CDR2 ANQGSEA. This CDR3 has 15 amino acids. The DNA of the CDR3 is TGCAGCGTTAAGGGCAGGGGGGCCCCCACATACGAGCAGTACTTC. Translation: CSVKGRGAPTYEQYF.

This chain uses TRBV4-3 with TRBJ1-1; TRBD1 is a possible D gene (5 bases). The germline V gene encodes CDR1 LGHNA and CDR2 YSLEER. Trimming shortened V by 0 bases and J by 1 base, and 18 bases separated the two germline ends. The CDR3 is 18 amino acids. DNA of the CDR3: TGCGCCAGCAGCCAAGAAGGCAGGGAAGATAGTTGGAACACTGAAGCTTTCTTT. Translation: CASSQEGREDSWNTEAFF.

This clone occurred a few times. The V call is TRBV7-3, the J call TRBJ2-7, with 7 nucleotides matching TRBD2. Germline assignment: CDR1 SGHTA and CDR2 FQGTGA. The CDR3 totals 15 residues. V was clipped by 2 bases and J by 0 bases; unmatched bases: 4. CDR3 DNA: TGTGCCAGCAGCTTAGTGGGAGGGAGCTCCTACGAGCAGTACTTC. Amino acid sequence: CASSLVGGSSYEQYF. Full variable domain (outside the CDR3, taken from reference TRBV7-3 and TRBJ2-7): GAGVSQTPSNKVTEKGKYVELRCDPISGHTALYWYRQSLGQGPEFLIYFQGTGAADDSGLPNDRFFAVRPEGSVSTLKIQRTERGDSAVYLCASSLVGGSSYEQYFGPGTRLTVT.

The genes are TRBV2 and TRBJ1-2; the D gene is possibly TRBD1 (6 bases). Germline CDR1 reads SNHLY; CDR2 reads FYNNEI. The CDR3 is made up of 14 amino acids. Trimming took 10 bases from V and 10 from J, leaving 25 bases between them. CDR3: CATKQGLLYDLYTF. DNA of the CDR3: TGTGCCACAAAACAGGGTTTACTCTACGATCTCTACACCTTC.

This chain connects TRBV7-6 to TRBJ2-1, with TRBD2 identical over 8 bases. Germline V lookup: CDR1 SGHVS, CDR2 FNYEAQ. The ends lost 1 base at V and 8 bases at J; junction bases unmatched: 7. This CDR3 comprises 15 residues. CDR3 amino acids: CASSLGGTSGDEQFF. CDR3 bases: TGTGCCAGCAGCTTAGGGGGGACTAGTGGAGATGAGCAGTTCTTC.

About this clone itself: Other DNA sequences in the sample encode the same CDR3. The rearrangement links TRBV27 to TRBJ2-7, with TRBD1 identical over 9 bases. The trim removed 6 bases at V and 4 bases at J, leaving 4 bases unmatched. The CDR3 has 13 residues. CDR1 is MNHEY, CDR2 SMNVEV, per germline (reference sequence). In DNA, the CDR3 is TGTGCCAGCAGCCTGGACAGGGGATACGAGCAGTACTTC. Translated, it gives CASSLDRGYEQYF.

This clone was counted once. The V call is TRBV6-1, the J call TRBJ1-1; D is undetermined. CDR1 is MNHNS and CDR2 is SASEGT in the germline V gene. The ends were cut back, 2 bases at V and 8 bases at J, with 12 bases in the middle. The CDR3 is made up of 13 amino acids. Here the CDR3 DNA reads TGTGCCAGCAGTGAACTGGAGGGCGCGGAAGCTTTCTTT. This translates into CASSELEGAEAFF.

This sequence joins TRBV7-2 and TRBJ1-1; 7 bases fit TRBD1. Trimming removed 1 base from V and 5 bases from J; junction bases left unmatched: 4. The length of the CDR3 is 14 residues. CDR1 SGHTA and CDR2 FQGNSA come from the germline V gene. In nucleotides, the CDR3 is TGTGCCAGCAGCTTAGTCACAGGGGTAACTGAAGCTTTCTTT. This codes for CASSLVTGVTEAFF.

The V and J genes are TRBV7-6 and TRBJ2-3, with 10 bases identical to TRBD2. J lost 3 bases, V lost 0 bases, and 3 bases had no gene match. The germline gives CDR1 SGHVS, CDR2 FNYEAQ. This CDR3 has 16 residues. CDR3 DNA: TGTGCCAGCAGCTTAGCCAGCGGGGGGGCAACAGATACGCAGTATTTT. Translated: CASSLASGGATDTQYF.

The chain couples TRBV28 to TRBJ2-3; D possibly corresponds to TRBD2 (7 bases). V dropped 6 bases and J dropped 4 bases, with 11 bases sitting between them. CDR3 length: 13 residues. CDR1 and CDR2 (germline): MDHEN, SYDVKM. The CDR3 nucleotides read TGTGCCAGCAGGGGCGGGGGCCCAGATACGCAGTATTTT. This sequence encodes CASRGGGPDTQYF.

The genes are TRBV14 and TRBJ2-5, with 7 bases that match TRBD1. The germline V gene encodes CDR1 SGHDN and CDR2 FVKESK. V was clipped by 6 bases and J by 6 bases; unmatched bases: 13. The CDR3 is made up of 15 amino acids. The CDR3 DNA sequence: TGTGCCAGCAGTTCAGGACAGGAGATTTGGAAGACCCAGTACTTC. It translates to CASSSGQEIWKTQYF.

The chain joins TRBV19 to TRBJ1-5; D gene ambiguous. Looked up from germline, CDR1 is LNHDA and CDR2 is SQIVND (reference sequence). V lost 8 bases and J lost 6, with 17 bases in between. The CDR3 is 14 residues long. Here the CDR3 DNA reads TGTGCCAGTGAGCTCGAGGGTTCTATTCAGCCCCAGCATTTT. It specifies CASELEGSIQPQHF.